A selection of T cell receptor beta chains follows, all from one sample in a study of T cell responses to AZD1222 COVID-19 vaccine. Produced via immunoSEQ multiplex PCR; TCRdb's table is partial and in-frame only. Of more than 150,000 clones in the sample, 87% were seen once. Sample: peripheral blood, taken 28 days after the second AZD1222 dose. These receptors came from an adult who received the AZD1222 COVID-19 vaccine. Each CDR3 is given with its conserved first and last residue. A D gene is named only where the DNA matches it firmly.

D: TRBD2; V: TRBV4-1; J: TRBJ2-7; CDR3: CASSQLAGGYEQYF
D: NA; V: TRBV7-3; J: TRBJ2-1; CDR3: CASSQNRDEQFF
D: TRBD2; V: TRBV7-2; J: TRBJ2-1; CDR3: CASSPGGTSGSRFF
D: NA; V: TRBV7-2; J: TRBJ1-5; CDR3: CASSFEVLQPQHF
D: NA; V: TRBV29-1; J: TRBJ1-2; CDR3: CSAGGGRSAGAGYTF
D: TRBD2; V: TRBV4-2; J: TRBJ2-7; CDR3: CASSQELAGAYEQYF
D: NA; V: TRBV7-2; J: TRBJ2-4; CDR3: CASSLGQAIVKNIQYF
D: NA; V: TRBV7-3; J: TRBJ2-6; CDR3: CASSSPSRSGANVLTF
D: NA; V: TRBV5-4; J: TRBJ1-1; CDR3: CASSLSLNTEAFF
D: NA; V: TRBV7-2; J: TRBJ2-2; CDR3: CASSFPNDRSNTGELFF
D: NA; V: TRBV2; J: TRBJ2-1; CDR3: CASSEDGAYNEQFF
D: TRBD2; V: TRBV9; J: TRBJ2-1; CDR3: CASSVRLGSSGRGSSYNEQFF
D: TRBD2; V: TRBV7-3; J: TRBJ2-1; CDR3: CASSHGTSESSYNEQFF
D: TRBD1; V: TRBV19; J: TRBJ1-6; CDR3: CASSDRGHSPLHF
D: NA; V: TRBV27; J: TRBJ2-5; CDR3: CASGRGGQETQYF
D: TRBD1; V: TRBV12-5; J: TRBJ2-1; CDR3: CASGLGQPGWDRGVQFF
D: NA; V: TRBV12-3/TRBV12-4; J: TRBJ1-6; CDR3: CASGQKLNSPLHF
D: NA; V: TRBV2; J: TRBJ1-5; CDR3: CASSETGLQPQHF
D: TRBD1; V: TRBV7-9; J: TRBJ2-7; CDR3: CASSEWDRGYEQYF
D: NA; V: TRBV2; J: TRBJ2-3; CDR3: CASMFSRGTDTQYF
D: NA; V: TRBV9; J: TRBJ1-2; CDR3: CASSRTDNYGYTF
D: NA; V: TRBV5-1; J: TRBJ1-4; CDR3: CASSLLSTTNEKLFF
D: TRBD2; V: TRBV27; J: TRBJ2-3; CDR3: CASSFLGQAAGGDTDTQYF
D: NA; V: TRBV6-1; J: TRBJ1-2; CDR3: CASSESGGSFYGYTF
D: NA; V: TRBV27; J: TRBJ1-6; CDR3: CASSLRSGDSYSPLHF
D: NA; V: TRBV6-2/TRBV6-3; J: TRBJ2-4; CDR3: CASSRGENIQYF
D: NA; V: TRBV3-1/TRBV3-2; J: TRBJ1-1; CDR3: CASSQRDFTEAFF
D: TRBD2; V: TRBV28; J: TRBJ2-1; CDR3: CASTPSYAGGVEQFF
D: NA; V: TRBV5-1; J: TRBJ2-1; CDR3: CASSTHNEQFF
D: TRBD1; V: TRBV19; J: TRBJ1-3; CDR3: CASSPTGVESGNTIYF
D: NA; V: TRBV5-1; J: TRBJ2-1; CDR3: CASSLAPRGPNEQFF
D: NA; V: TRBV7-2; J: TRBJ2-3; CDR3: CASSFVDSTDTQYF
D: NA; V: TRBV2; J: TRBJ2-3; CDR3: CASSDAFTQYF
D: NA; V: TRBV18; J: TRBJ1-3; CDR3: CASSPDTSGNTIYF
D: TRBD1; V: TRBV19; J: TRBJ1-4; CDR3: CASRSGQGYEKLFF
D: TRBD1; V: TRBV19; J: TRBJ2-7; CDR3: CASRSPGQGARGEQYF
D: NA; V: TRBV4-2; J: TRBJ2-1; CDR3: CASSQDLAAAPPRGGQFF
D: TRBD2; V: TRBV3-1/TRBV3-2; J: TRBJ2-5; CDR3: CASSQGALAGETQYF
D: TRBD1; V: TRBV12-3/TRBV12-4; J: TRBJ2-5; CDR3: CASSLTGAKTQYF